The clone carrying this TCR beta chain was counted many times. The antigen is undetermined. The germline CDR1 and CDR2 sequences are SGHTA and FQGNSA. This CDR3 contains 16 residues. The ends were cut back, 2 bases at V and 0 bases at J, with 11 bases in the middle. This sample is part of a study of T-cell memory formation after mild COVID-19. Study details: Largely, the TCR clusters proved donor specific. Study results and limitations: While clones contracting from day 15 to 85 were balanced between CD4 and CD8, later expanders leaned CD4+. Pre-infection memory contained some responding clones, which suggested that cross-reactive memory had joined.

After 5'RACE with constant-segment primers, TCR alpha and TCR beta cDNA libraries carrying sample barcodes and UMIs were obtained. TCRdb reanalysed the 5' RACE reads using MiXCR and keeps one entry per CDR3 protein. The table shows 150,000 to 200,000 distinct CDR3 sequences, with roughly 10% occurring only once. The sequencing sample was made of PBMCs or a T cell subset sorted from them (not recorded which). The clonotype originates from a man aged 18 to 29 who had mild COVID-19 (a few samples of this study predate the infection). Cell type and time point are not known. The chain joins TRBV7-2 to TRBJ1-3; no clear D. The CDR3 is CASSLLVRLSGNTIYF. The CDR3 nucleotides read TGTGCCAGCAGCTTATTAGTCCGTCTCTCTGGAAACACCATATATTTT.